Listed below are T cell receptor beta chains from one sample, sequenced in a study of OX40 agonist ivuxolimab in advanced cancers. Data came from immunoSEQ multiplex PCR; TCRdb stores just in-frame clones and leaves some out. The sample includes about 46,000 clones, around 89% of them seen just once. The specimen comprised CD4+ or CD8+ T cells sorted from blood, sampled in a trial of the OX40 agonist ivuxolimab. Receptors originate from an adult with an advanced solid tumor such as melanoma, head and neck, liver or kidney cancer. CDR3s include the opening cysteine and the closing phenylalanine or tryptophan. Fields, in order: CDR3 protein, CDR3 DNA, V gene, J gene, D gene, clone size. D genes are given only for firm matches. The size of a clone is reported for some rows only, either as once, few or many, or as a class for expanded clones.

CASSQSASGGFYEQYF,TGCGCCAGCAGCCAAAGCGCTAGCGGGGGGTTCTACGAGCAGTACTTC,TRBV5-1,TRBJ2-7,TRBD2,.
CASSQEGGTAVTDTQYF,TGCGCCAGCAGCCAAGAAGGGGGGACAGCGGTCACAGATACGCAGTATTTT,TRBV4-1,TRBJ2-3,.,.
CASSAGGNQPQHF,TGTGCCAGCAGCGCAGGCGGCAATCAGCCCCAGCATTTT,TRBV6-6,TRBJ1-5,.,.
CASSKVVVVFNEQFF,TGTGCCAGCAGCAAAGTAGTAGTAGTCTTCAATGAGCAGTTCTTC,TRBV21-1,TRBJ2-1,.,.
CASSPGTISYEQYF,TGTGCCAGCAGTCCGGGGACTATCTCCTACGAGCAGTACTTC,TRBV27,TRBJ2-7,TRBD2,once
CASSTDSGGSYEQYF,TGTGCCAGTAGTACCGATAGCGGGGGCTCCTACGAGCAGTACTTC,TRBV19,TRBJ2-7,TRBD2,.
CASSHGTAYEQYF,TGTGCCAGCAGTCACGGGACAGCCTACGAGCAGTACTTC,TRBV27,TRBJ2-7,TRBD1,.
CASKASGSSYNEQFF,TGTGCCAGTAAGGCTAGCGGGAGCTCCTACAATGAGCAGTTCTTC,TRBV19,TRBJ2-1,TRBD2,.
CASSIRPGAGGWGNQPQHF,TGTGCCAGTAGTATAAGACCCGGGGCAGGGGGCTGGGGCAATCAGCCCCAGCATTTT,TRBV19,TRBJ1-5,TRBD1,.
CASSLPPAVTTATNEKLFF,TGTGCCAGCAGTTTACCGCCCGCCGTAACCACAGCAACTAATGAAAAACTGTTTTTT,TRBV28,TRBJ1-4,.,.
CASCVLTRPEAFF,TGTGCCAGCTGCGTTTTAACTCGGCCTGAAGCTTTCTTT,TRBV6-5,TRBJ1-1,.,.
CASIWESCNQPQHF,TGTGCCAGTATTTGGGAGTCGTGCAATCAGCCCCAGCATTTT,TRBV19,TRBJ1-5,.,.
CASSSGTSAYNEQFF,TGCGCCAGCAGCTCCGGGACTAGCGCTTACAATGAGCAGTTCTTC,TRBV5-1,TRBJ2-1,TRBD2,.
CASSGISYNEQFF,TGTGCCTCCAGCGGCATCTCCTACAATGAGCAGTTCTTC,TRBV30,TRBJ2-1,.,.
CASSQLMTSVDEQFF,TGTGCCAGCAGCCAACTCATGACTAGCGTCGATGAGCAGTTCTTC,TRBV4-2,TRBJ2-1,TRBD2,.
CASSEPRSSSYNEQFF,TGTGCCAGCAGCGAGCCTCGAAGTAGCTCCTACAATGAGCAGTTCTTC,TRBV9,TRBJ2-1,.,.
CASSSWTSGRAKITDTQYF,TGTGCCAGCAGCTCCTGGACTAGCGGGCGCGCCAAAATCACAGATACGCAGTATTTT,TRBV5-6,TRBJ2-3,TRBD2,.
CASSFRGGTFNEQFF,TGTGCCAGCAGTTTTCGCGGCGGGACCTTCAATGAGCAGTTCTTC,TRBV28,TRBJ2-1,.,.
CASSDREDNEQFF,TGTGCCAGCAGTGACAGGGAAGACAATGAGCAGTTCTTC,TRBV28,TRBJ2-1,TRBD1,.
CASSWGEALTYEQYF,TGTGCCAGCAGTTGGGGGGAAGCCCTTACCTACGAGCAGTACTTC,TRBV5-5,TRBJ2-7,.,.
CASSSIQGGLNTEAFF,TGTGCCAGCAGTTCCATACAGGGGGGCCTGAACACTGAAGCTTTCTTT,TRBV28,TRBJ1-1,TRBD1,.
CASSSTLAGVNTGELFF,TGTGCCAGCAGCTCCACACTAGCGGGAGTTAACACCGGGGAGCTGTTTTTT,TRBV11-2,TRBJ2-2,TRBD2,.
CASSYQTNYGYTF,TGTGCCAGCAGTTACCAAACTAACTATGGCTACACCTTC,TRBV6-6,TRBJ1-2,.,.
CASSVGRRNTEAFF,TGTGCCAGCAGTGTGGGACGGAGGAACACTGAAGCTTTCTTT,TRBV2,TRBJ1-1,.,few
CASSLTSRGNYEQYF,TGTGCCAGCAGCTTAACTAGCAGAGGAAACTACGAGCAGTACTTC,TRBV7-3,TRBJ2-7,.,.
CASSQPRETQGRGYNEQFF,TGTGCCAGCAGCCAACCTAGAGAGACTCAGGGTCGGGGCTACAATGAGCAGTTCTTC,TRBV7-9,TRBJ2-1,.,.
CASSLPRGTMNTEAFF,TGTGCCAGCAGTTTACCCCGCGGGACAATGAACACTGAAGCTTTCTTT,TRBV28,TRBJ1-1,.,.
CASSSGQARNTGELFF,TGTGCCAGCAGTTCGGGACAGGCTAGAAACACCGGGGAGCTGTTTTTT,TRBV6-6,TRBJ2-2,TRBD1,.
CASSGREGQAIEQFF,TGTGCCAGCAGCGGAAGGGAGGGACAGGCAATAGAGCAGTTCTTC,TRBV9,TRBJ2-1,.,.
CASSQQGSAEAFF,TGCGCCAGCAGCCAGCAGGGATCCGCTGAAGCTTTCTTT,TRBV4-1,TRBJ1-1,.,.
CASSSSPAEKFTDTQYF,TGTGCCAGCAGCTCTTCCCCCGCCGAAAAGTTCACAGATACGCAGTATTTT,TRBV7-9,TRBJ2-3,.,.
CASSPTGGVTNEKLFF,TGTGCCAGCAGCCCGACAGGGGGAGTCACTAATGAAAAACTGTTTTTT,TRBV28,TRBJ1-4,TRBD1,.
CASSPSGPPYNEQFF,TGTGCCAGCAGTCCTTCGGGGCCTCCCTACAATGAGCAGTTCTTC,TRBV11-3,TRBJ2-1,.,.
CASSYLPAYNEQFF,TGTGCCAGCAGTTACTTGCCTGCCTACAATGAGCAGTTCTTC,TRBV6-6,TRBJ2-1,.,.
CASRTGGGETQYF,TGTGCCAGCAGGACAGGGGGCGGTGAGACCCAGTACTTC,TRBV6-6,TRBJ2-5,TRBD1,once
CASSLYWESNQPQHF,TGTGCCAGCAGTTTATATTGGGAAAGCAATCAGCCCCAGCATTTT,TRBV27,TRBJ1-5,.,.
CASRPDGGEQYF,TGTGCCAGCAGGCCGGACGGGGGCGAGCAGTACTTC,TRBV6-5,TRBJ2-7,.,.
CASSFSNNQPQHF,TGTGCCAGCAGCTTCTCCAATAATCAGCCCCAGCATTTT,TRBV7-4,TRBJ1-5,.,.
CASSPPGLNNQPQHF,TGTGCCAGCTCACCCCCGGGACTGAACAATCAGCCCCAGCATTTT,TRBV18,TRBJ1-5,.,.
CASSEEGQVAYEQYF,TGTGCCAGCAGTGAAGAGGGACAGGTAGCCTACGAGCAGTACTTC,TRBV2,TRBJ2-7,TRBD1,few
CASAGSGYEQYF,TGTGCCAGCGCGGGTTCCGGCTACGAGCAGTACTTC,TRBV28,TRBJ2-7,.,.
CASSLFGGNYGYTF,TGTGCCAGCAGTCTTTTCGGCGGTAACTATGGCTACACCTTC,TRBV27,TRBJ1-2,.,.
CATSRVKGGLSSYEQYF,TGTGCCACCAGCAGAGTGAAAGGGGGCCTGAGCTCCTACGAGCAGTACTTC,TRBV15,TRBJ2-7,TRBD1,.
CASSLDAFSSNSPLHF,TGTGCCAGCAGCCTAGACGCCTTCTCTTCAAATTCACCCCTCCACTTT,TRBV7-1,TRBJ1-6,.,.
CSVEGGSKGTYEQYF,TGCAGCGTTGAAGGAGGGTCCAAGGGAACCTACGAGCAGTACTTC,TRBV29-1,TRBJ2-7,.,.
CASSQGGSSEEYF,TGTGCCAGCAGCCAAGGTGGGTCCTCGGAGGAGTATTTT,TRBV4-2,TRBJ2-3,.,once
CASRLGTASQETQYF,TGTGCCAGCCGTTTAGGGACAGCCTCCCAAGAGACCCAGTACTTC,TRBV6-5,TRBJ2-5,TRBD1,.
CAWTAGSTFTEAFF,TGTGCCTGGACAGCCGGGTCGACTTTTACTGAAGCTTTCTTT,TRBV30,TRBJ1-1,.,.
CASSQDEESRVNSPLHF,TGCGCCAGCAGCCAAGATGAAGAGAGCAGGGTTAATTCACCCCTCCACTTT,TRBV4-3,TRBJ1-6,.,.
CASSPRQAPDTQYF,TGTGCCAGCAGCCCTAGACAGGCCCCAGATACGCAGTATTTT,TRBV13,TRBJ2-3,.,.